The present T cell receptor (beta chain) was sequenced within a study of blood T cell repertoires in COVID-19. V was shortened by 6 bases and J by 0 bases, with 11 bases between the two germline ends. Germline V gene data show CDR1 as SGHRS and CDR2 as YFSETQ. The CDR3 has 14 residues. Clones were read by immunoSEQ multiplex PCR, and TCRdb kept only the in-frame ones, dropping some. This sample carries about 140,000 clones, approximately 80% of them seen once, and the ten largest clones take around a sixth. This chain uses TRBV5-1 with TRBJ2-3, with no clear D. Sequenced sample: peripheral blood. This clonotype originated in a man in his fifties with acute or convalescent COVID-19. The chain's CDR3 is CASTQVHSTDTQYF. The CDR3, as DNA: TGCGCCAGCACCCAGGTGCATAGCACAGATACGCAGTATTTT.